This TCR beta chain was profiled in a study of OX40 agonist ivuxolimab in advanced cancers. The CDR3 sequence is 15 residues long. Germline CDR1 and CDR2: MDHEN and SYDVKM. The V and J ends lost 3 bases and 5 bases, in that order; junction bases with no gene match: 5. TCRdb's copy holds only in-frame clones and misses some; the assay was immunoSEQ multiplex PCR. The sample includes about 150,000 clones, around nine tenths of them seen just once. The source of this sequence is an adult with an advanced solid tumor such as melanoma, head and neck, liver or kidney cancer. This chain links TRBV28 with TRBJ2-1; 9 bases fit TRBD1. The specimen comprised CD4+ or CD8+ T cells sorted from blood, sampled in a trial of the OX40 agonist ivuxolimab. CDR3 DNA sequence: TGTGCCAGCAGTTTTCGGGACAGGGCGAACAATGAGCAGTTCTTC. It translates to CASSFRDRANNEQFF.